One and the same sample provided the 5 T cell receptor beta chains below, sequenced in a study of molecular identifiers for immune sequencing clone quantification. From the PCR reads, TCRdb called clonotypes with MiXCR, one entry per CDR3 protein. The repertoire holds some 40,000 distinct CDR3 sequences, with about 18% as singletons. The material sequenced was naive CD8+ T cells from blood, with Jurkat cell RNA spiked in. Subset described: FACS-sorted CD8+CD4-CCR7+CD45RA+ naive T cells. The receptor set was obtained from a human donor in good health. Some libraries in this study had Jurkat cell RNA spiked in.

This clonotype was seen at least ten times. This chain joins TRBV7-9 and TRBJ2-1; TRBD2 matches 9 bases. Trimming removed 6 bases from V and 0 bases from J; junction bases left unmatched: 9. The germline V gene encodes CDR1 SEHNR and CDR2 FQNEAQ (reference sequence). This CDR3 contains 17 residues. In nucleotides, the CDR3 is TGTGCCAGCAGGTCGTCTAGCGGGAAGAGCTCCTACAATGAGCAGTTCTTC. This gives the protein CASRSSSGKSSYNEQFF.

Ten or more counts support this clonotype. The rearrangement links TRBV20-1 to TRBJ2-3; TRBD2 matches 16 bases. The CDR3 has 18 residues. V was pared by 3 bases and J by 4 bases, with 10 bases of the junction left unmatched. Germline-derived CDR1 and CDR2 are DFQATT and SNEGSKA (reference sequence). CDR3 amino acids: CSARAGTSGRAPPDTQYF. CDR3 sequence (DNA): TGCAGTGCTAGGGCGGGGACTAGCGGGAGGGCCCCACCAGATACGCAGTATTTT.

This clonotype came up many times. This chain joins TRBV28 and TRBJ2-3; D not certain. The CDR3 loop spans 15 amino acids. V shed 2 bases and J shed 0 bases, with 9 bases lying between them. Looked up from germline, CDR1 is MDHEN and CDR2 is SYDVKM. CDR3 sequence: CASSLGLFSTDTQYF. The CDR3 DNA follows: TGTGCCAGCAGTTTAGGCCTCTTTAGCACAGATACGCAGTATTTT.

This clonotype was observed at least ten times. This chain uses TRBV28 with TRBJ1-1; D unresolved. The CDR3 is made up of 14 amino acids. Germline CDR1 MDHEN, CDR2 SYDVKM. V was trimmed by 2 bases and J by 5 bases, leaving 12 bases between them. The CDR3 sequence is CASSLGQVLTEAFF. The DNA for the CDR3 is TGTGCCAGCAGTTTAGGCCAGGTATTGACTGAAGCTTTCTTT.

This clonotype was counted ten times or more. The rearrangement uses TRBV4-1 and TRBJ2-7; 7 bases map to TRBD1. Per the germline V gene, CDR1 is MGHRA and CDR2 is YSYEKL. CDR3 length: 14 residues. Trimming removed 4 bases from V and 6 bases from J; junction bases left unmatched: 9. Written as DNA, the CDR3 is TGCGCCAGCAGCCCGACAGGGACGGGGAGCGAGCAGTACTTC. Translation: CASSPTGTGSEQYF.